This record covers a single TCR beta chain. The antigen is undetermined. This may stem from a read error, because a much larger clone lies one nucleotide away. Samples came from axillary lymph nodes draining the breast cancer. CDR1 and CDR2 from the germline V gene are SGHKS and YYEKEE (reference sequence). Trimming stripped 1 base from V and 2 bases from J, with 10 bases between. The CDR3 is 15 residues long. The data were taken from a study of breast tumors, draining lymph nodes, adjacent tissues. Whole-study results and caveats: Data only fit, rather than demonstrated, lymph node origin of most tumor T cells.

Via MiXCR, TCRdb re-called the multiplex PCR reads, giving one row per CDR3 protein. The sample yields under 110,000 distinct CDR3 sequences, roughly 33% seen once. This clonotype originated in a female donor with breast cancer. Some clones in this sample may be carry-over from other donors' samples. The V call is TRBV5-5, the J call TRBJ1-5; no clear D gene. Material for sequencing was axillary lymph node tissue. The CDR3 DNA reads TGTGCCAGCAGCTTGCGGGAGACTGGCAATCAGCCCCAGCATTTT. Encoded protein: CASSLRETGNQPQHF.